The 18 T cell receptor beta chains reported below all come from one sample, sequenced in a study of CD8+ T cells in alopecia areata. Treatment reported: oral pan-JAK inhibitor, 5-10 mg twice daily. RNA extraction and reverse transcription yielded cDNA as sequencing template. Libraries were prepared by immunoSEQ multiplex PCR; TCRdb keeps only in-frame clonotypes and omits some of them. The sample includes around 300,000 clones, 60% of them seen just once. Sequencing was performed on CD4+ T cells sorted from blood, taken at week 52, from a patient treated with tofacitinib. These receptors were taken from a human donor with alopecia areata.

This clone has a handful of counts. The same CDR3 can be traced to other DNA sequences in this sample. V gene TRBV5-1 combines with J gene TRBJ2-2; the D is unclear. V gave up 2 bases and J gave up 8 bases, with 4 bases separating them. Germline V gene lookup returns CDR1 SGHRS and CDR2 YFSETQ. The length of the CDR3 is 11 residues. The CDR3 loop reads CASSFAGELFF. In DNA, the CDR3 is TGCGCCAGCAGCTTCGCAGGGGAGCTGTTTTTT.

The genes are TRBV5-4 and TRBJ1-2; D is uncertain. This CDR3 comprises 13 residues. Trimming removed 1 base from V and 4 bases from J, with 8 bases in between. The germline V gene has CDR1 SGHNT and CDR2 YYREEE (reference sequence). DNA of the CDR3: TGTGCCAGCAGCTTGAGGGCTGGCTATGGCTACACCTTC. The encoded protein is CASSLRAGYGYTF.

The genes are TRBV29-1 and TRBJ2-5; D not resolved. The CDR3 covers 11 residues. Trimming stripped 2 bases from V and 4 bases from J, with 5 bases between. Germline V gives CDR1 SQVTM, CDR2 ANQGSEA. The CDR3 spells CSVEWGETQYF. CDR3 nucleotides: TGCAGCGTTGAATGGGGAGAGACCCAGTACTTC.

In DNA form, the CDR3 reads TGCGCCAGCACCGGAAGGACAGGGGGCCACGAGCAGTACTTC. Its translation: CASTGRTGGHEQYF. The chain is built from TRBV10-2 and TRBJ2-7; 11 bases fit TRBD1. V trimming: 7 bases; J trimming: 5 bases; junction bases outside the gene matches: 7. CDR1 and CDR2 from the germline V gene are WSHSY and SAAADI. The CDR3 is 14 amino acids.

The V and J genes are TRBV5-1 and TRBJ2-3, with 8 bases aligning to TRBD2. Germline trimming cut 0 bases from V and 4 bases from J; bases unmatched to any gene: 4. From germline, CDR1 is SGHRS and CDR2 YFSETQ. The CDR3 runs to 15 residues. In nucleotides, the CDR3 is TGCGCCAGCAGCTTGGGGCTAGCGGGTTCAGATACGCAGTATTTT. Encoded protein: CASSLGLAGSDTQYF.

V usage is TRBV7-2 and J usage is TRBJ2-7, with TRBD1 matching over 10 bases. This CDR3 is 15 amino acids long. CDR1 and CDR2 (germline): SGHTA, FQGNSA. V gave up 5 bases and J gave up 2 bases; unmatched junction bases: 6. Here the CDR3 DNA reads TGTGCCAGCAGCCCGGGGACAGGGGATCCCTACGAGCAGTACTTC. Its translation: CASSPGTGDPYEQYF.

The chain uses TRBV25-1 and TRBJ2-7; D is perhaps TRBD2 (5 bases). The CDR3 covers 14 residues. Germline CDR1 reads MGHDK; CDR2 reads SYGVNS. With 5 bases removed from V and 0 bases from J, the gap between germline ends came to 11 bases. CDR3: CASSPTGFSYEQYF. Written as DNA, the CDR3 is TGTGCCAGCAGTCCCACGGGATTCTCCTACGAGCAGTACTTC.

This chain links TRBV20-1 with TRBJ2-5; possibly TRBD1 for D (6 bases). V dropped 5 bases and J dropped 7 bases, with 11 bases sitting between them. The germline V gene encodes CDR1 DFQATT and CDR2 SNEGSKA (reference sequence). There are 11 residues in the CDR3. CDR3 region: CSASTGGTQYF. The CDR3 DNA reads TGCAGTGCTTCGACAGGCGGGACCCAGTACTTC.

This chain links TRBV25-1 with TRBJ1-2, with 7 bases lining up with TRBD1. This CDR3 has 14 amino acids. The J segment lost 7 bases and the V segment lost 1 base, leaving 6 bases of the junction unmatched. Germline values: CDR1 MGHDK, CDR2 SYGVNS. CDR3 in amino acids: CASSEFRGQGGYTF. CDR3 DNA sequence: TGTGCCAGCAGTGAATTTAGGGGGCAAGGTGGCTACACCTTC.

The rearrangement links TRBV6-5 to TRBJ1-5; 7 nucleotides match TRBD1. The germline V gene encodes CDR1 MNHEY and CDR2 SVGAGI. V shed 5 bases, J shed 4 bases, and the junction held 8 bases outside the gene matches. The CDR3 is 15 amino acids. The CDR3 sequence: CASSPRQQGNQPQHF. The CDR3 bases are TGTGCCAGCAGTCCCAGGCAACAGGGGAATCAGCCCCAGCATTTT.

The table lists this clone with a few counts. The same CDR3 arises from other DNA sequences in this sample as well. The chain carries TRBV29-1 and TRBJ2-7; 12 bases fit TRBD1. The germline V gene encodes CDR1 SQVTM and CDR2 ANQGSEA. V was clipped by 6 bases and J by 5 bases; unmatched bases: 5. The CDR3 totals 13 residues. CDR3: CSVTGTGGDEQYF. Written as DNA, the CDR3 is TGCAGCGTCACCGGGACAGGGGGCGACGAGCAGTACTTC.

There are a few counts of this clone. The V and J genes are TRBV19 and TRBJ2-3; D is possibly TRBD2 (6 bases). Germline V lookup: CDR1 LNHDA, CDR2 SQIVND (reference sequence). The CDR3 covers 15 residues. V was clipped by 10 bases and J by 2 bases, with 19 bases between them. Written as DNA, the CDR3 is TGTGCCACCCTGGGGCGACTAGAGGACACAGATACGCAGTATTTT. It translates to CATLGRLEDTDTQYF.

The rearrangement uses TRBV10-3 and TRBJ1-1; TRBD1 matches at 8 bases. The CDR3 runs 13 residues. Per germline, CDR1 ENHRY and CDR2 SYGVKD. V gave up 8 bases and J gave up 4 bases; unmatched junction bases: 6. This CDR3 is CAILADRGTEAFF. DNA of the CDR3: TGTGCCATCCTGGCTGACAGGGGCACTGAAGCTTTCTTT.

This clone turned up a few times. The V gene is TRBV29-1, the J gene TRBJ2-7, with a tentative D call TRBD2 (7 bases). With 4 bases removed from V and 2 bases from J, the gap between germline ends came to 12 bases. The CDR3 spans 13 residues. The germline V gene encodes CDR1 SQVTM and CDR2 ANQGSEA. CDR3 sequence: CSVVRGGTYEQYF. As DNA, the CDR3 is TGCAGCGTTGTTAGGGGGGGCACCTACGAGCAGTACTTC.

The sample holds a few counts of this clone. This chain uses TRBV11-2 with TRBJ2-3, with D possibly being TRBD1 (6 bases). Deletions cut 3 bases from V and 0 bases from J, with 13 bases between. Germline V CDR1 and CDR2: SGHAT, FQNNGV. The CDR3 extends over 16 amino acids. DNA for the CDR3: TGTGCCAGCAGCTTCCGACAGGCGTCTAGCACAGATACGCAGTATTTT. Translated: CASSFRQASSTDTQYF. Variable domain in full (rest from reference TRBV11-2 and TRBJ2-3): EAGVAQSPRYKIIEKRQSVAFWCNPISGHATLYWYQQILGQGPKLLIQFQNNGVVDDSQLPKDRFSAERLKGVDSTLKIQPAKLEDSAVYLCASSFRQASSTDTQYFGPGTRLTVL.

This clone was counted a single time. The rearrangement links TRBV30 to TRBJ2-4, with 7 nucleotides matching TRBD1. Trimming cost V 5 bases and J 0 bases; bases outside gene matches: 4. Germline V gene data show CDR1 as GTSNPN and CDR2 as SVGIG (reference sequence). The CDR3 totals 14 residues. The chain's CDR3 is CAWQQGLAKNIQYF. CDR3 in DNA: TGTGCCTGGCAACAGGGGTTAGCCAAAAACATTCAGTACTTC.

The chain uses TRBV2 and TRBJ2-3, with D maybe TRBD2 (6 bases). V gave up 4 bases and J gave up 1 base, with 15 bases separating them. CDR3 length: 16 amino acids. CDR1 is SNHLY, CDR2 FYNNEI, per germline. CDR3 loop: CASSVSGILGTDTQYF. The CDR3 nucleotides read TGTGCCAGCAGTGTTAGCGGAATCTTAGGCACAGATACGCAGTATTTT.

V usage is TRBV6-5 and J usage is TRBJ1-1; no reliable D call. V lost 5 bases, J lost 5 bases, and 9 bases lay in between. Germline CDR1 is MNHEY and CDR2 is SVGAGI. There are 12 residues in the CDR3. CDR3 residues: CASSEGGTEAFF. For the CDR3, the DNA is TGTGCCAGCAGTGAAGGTGGGACTGAAGCTTTCTTT.